Shown below are 2 T cell receptor beta chains from a single sample sequenced in a study of blood T cells in healthy people across ages (dated by TCRdb to between 2014 and 2017). The library was obtained by 5' RACE. This sample was sequenced with an Illumina HiSeq 2500. A second PCR of roughly 7 to 11 cycles was run with a J-beta primer mix and a sample-barcoded 5' primer. The public reads were reprocessed in TCRdb via fastp at Q25 and MiXCR, keeping in-frame beta chains. Rows are combined by CDR3 protein, so each entry shows the most common genes and DNA. The sample table contains over a million distinct CDR3 sequences; only one count was recorded for under 55% of them. Of the sample, just over 4% is held by the ten largest clones. Sequencing was carried out using blood. These receptors were obtained from a woman between 18 and 29 years old in good health.

The rearrangement links TRBV4-1 to TRBJ2-1; 8 bases match TRBD2. Trimming removed 0 bases from V and 9 bases from J; junction bases left unmatched: 7. The CDR3 spans 15 residues. Per germline, CDR1 MGHRA and CDR2 YSYEKL. CDR3: CASSQDDRGGFEQFF. As DNA, the CDR3 is TGCGCCAGCAGCCAAGATGATCGGGGGGGTTTTGAGCAGTTCTTC.

The table lists this clonotype with a few counts. The CDR3 sequence: CSARRPLAGEISEQYF. The CDR3 coding sequence is TGCAGTGCTAGGAGGCCACTAGCGGGGGAAATATCGGAGCAGTACTTC. The J gene is TRBJ2-7, the V gene TRBV20-1; 11 nucleotides align to TRBD2. After removal of 3 bases from V and 7 bases from J, the junction contained 14 bases not matched to a gene. The CDR3 has 16 amino acids. Germline V gene lookup returns CDR1 DFQATT and CDR2 SNEGSKA (reference sequence).